The entry below describes one T cell receptor (beta chain). This sample is drawn from a study of early T cells in non-severe SARS-CoV-2 infection. This CDR3 is 12 amino acids long. Germline CDR1 reads ENHRY; CDR2 reads SYGVKD. With 6 bases removed from V and 5 bases from J, the gap between germline ends came to 10 bases. Unique molecular identifiers tagged individual cDNA molecules. In TCRdb, the 5' RACE reads were re-called with MiXCR into one record per CDR3 protein. The top ten hold around 4.2% of the sample, which has approximately 65,000 distinct CDR3 sequences, roughly 13% seen once. This TCR derives from an adult who was a healthcare worker with PCR-confirmed SARS-CoV-2 infection or an uninfected control (not recorded which). V usage is TRBV10-3 and J usage is TRBJ2-5; D uncertain. The sequenced sample consisted of whole blood. The CDR3 sequence is CAISNDRETQYF. The DNA for the CDR3 is TGTGCCATCAGCAACGACCGGGAGACCCAGTACTTC.